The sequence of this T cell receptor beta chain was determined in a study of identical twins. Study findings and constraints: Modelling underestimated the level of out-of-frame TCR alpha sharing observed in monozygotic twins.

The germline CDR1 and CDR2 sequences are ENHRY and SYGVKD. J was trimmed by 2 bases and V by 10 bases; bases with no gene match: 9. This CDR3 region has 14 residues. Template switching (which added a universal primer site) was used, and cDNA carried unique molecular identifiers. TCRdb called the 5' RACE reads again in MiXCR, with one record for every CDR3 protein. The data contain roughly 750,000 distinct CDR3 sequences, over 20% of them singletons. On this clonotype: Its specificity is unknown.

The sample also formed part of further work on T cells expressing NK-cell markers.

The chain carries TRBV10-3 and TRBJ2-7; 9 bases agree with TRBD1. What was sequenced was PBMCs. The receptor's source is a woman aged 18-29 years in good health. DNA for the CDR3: TGTGCCACCACTGCCGGGACAGGGACCTACGAGCAGTACTTC. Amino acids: CATTAGTGTYEQYF.